The 2 T cell receptor beta chains reported below all come from one sample, sequenced in a study of T cell repertoires in cytomegalovirus infection. MiXCR was run by TCRdb on the reads, yielding one entry per CDR3 protein. Of approximately 910,000 distinct CDR3 sequences listed, around 31% are singletons. Their recognized antigens are unknown. Specimen: cultured CD8+ T cells from PBMCs, collected from culture after CMV antigen stimulation. Receptor source: a human donor in good health (CMV status not recorded). Some clones in this sample may be carry-over from other donors' samples.

The rearrangement joins TRBV20-1 to TRBJ2-5, with 7 bases fitting TRBD1. The CDR3 covers 12 residues. The V and J ends lost 5 bases and 5 bases, in that order; junction bases with no gene match: 5. Germline CDR1 is DFQATT and CDR2 is SNEGSKA (reference sequence). The CDR3 sequence: CSAYPGGETQYF. In DNA form, the CDR3 reads TGCAGTGCTTACCCAGGGGGTGAGACCCAGTACTTC.

This clonotype was seen at least ten times. V and J are TRBV2 and TRBJ2-1; 7 nucleotides match TRBD2. Germline trimming cut 4 bases from V and 6 bases from J; bases unmatched to any gene: 3. This CDR3 contains 13 residues. Looked up from germline, CDR1 is SNHLY and CDR2 is FYNNEI. The CDR3 is CASSVWTSNEQFF. The DNA for the CDR3 is TGTGCCAGCAGTGTGTGGACTAGCAATGAGCAGTTCTTC.